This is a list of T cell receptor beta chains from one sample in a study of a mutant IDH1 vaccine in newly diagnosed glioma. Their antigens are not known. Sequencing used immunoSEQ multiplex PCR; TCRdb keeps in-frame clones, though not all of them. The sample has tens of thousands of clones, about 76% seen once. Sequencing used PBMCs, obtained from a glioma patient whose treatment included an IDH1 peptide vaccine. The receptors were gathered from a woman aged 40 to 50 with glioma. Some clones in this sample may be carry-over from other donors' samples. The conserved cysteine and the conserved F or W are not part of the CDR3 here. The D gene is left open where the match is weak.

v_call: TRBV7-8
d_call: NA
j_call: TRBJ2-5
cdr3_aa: ASSSRTDPETQY

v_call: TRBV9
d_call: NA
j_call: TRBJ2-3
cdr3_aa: ASSVARETDTQY

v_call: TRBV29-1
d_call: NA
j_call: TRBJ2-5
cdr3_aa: SVGSVFETQY

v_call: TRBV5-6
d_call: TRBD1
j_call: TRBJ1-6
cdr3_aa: ASSWAPGHRGSPLH

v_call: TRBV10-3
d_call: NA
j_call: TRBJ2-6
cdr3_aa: ANGAGANVLT

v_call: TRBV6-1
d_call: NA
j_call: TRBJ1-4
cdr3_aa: ASSDRQGQEKLF

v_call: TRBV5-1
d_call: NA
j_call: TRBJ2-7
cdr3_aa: ASSSNPGAGKGEQY

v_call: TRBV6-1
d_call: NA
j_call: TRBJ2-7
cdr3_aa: ASGKEVDEQY

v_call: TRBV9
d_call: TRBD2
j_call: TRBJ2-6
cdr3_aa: ASSPGGVAGANVLT

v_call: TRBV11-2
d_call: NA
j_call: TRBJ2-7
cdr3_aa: ASSSGRGEQY

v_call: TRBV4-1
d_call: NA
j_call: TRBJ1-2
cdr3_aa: ASSPSGEYGYT

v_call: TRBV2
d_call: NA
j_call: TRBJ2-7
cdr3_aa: ASSEGRAYEQY

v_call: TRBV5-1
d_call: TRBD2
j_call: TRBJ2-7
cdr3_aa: ASSGTSGGDEQY

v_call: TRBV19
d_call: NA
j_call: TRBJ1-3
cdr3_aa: ASRTPGPGNTIY

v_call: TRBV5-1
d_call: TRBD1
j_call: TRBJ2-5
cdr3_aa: ASSLIRGQRETQY

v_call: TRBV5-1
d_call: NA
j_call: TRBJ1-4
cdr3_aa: ASSPQDLNEKLF

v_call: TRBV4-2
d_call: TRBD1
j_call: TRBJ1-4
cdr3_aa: ASSENQGANEKLF

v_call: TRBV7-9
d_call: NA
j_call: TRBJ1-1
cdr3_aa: ASVETVNTEAF

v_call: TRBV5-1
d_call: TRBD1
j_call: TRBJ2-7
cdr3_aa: ASSNTGQGAYEQY

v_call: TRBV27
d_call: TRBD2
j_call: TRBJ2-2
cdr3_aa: ASSTSLALNTGELF

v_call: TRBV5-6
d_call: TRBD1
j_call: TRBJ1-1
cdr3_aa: ASSLFGTVNTEAF

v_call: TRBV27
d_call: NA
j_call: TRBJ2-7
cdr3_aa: ASSYESSYEQY

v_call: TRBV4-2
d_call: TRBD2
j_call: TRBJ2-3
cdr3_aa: ASSRTLAGGSDTQY

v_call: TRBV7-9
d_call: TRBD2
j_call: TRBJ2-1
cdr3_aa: ASGSGGGYNEQF

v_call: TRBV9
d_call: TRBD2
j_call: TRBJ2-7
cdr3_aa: ASSVAETSFEQY

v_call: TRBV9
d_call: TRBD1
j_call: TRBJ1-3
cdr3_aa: ASSVAGDRANTIY

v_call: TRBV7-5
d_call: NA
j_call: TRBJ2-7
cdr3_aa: ARSPYWSTRCEQY

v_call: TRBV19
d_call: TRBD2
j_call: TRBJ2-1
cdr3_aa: ASSFLTSGSSYNEQF

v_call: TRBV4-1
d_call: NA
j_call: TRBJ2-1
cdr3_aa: ASSQDAFGAGEQF

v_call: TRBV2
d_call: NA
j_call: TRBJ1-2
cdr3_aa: ASSQEGTPSGYGYT

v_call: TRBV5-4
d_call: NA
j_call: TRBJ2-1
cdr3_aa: ASSIDANEQF

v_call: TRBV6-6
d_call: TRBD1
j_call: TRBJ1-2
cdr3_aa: ASSPGTGSFFHGYT

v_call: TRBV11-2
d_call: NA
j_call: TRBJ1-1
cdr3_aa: ASSPDTNTEAF

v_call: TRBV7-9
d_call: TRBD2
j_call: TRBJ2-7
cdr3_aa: ASSLPGTRSYEQY

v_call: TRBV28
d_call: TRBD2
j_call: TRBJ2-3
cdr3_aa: ASQPGRHTQY

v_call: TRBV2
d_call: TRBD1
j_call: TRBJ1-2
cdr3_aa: ASNLLTGTGDGYT

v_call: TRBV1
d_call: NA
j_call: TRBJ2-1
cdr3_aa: TSSQVGRGGHNEQF

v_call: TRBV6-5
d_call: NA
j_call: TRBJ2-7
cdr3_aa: ASSSSRYEQY

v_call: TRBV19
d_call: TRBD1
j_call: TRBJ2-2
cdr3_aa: ASSPGTGGESGELF

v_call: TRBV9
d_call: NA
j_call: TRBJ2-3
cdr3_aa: ASSVVKGEGTQY

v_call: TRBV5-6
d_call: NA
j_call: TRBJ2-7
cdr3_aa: ASKLIAASYEQY

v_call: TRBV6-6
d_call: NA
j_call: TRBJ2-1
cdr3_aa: ASSYGGQNRGYEQF

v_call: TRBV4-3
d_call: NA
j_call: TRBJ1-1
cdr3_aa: ASSFSSVALTKDILGETEAF

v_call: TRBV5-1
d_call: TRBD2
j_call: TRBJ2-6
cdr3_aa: ASSPLGSGASGANVLT

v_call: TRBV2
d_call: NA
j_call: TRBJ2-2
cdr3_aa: ASSEALMGRADRELF

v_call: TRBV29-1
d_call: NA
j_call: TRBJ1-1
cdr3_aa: SVDLLGAEAF

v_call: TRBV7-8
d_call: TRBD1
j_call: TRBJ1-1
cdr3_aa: ASSSGQEVGAF

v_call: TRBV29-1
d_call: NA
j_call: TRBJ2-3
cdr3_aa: SAPTAFTDTQY

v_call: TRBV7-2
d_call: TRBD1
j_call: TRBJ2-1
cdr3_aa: ASSRQGGFGMNEQF

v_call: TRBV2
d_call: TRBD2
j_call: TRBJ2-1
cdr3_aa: ASRSTSVGNEQF

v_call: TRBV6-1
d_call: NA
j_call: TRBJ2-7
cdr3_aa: ASSEYEQY